This TCR beta chain was observed in a study of human T cells and chemical hapten exposure. Time point: patch test 1, 2 weeks after DPC sensitization. Described treatment: therapeutic diphenylcyclopropenone sensitization with weekly scalp DPC. TCRdb itself ran the RACE reads through MiXCR, one entry per CDR3 protein. Of tens of thousands of distinct CDR3 sequences in the sample, about 10% were seen once. This clonotype showed up just a few times. Its antigen is not identified. Overall study findings and caveats: It should be noted that donors had alopecia, so their immune response may differ from healthy people's.

This CDR3 comprises 14 residues. V lost 0 bases, J lost 1 base, and 3 bases lay in between. The germline V gene has CDR1 SGHTA and CDR2 FQGTGA. The rearrangement joins TRBV7-3 to TRBJ2-2; D not resolved. The sequencing here drew on whole blood, taken in connection with sensitization to the hapten diphenylcyclopropenone (DPC). The TCR sequence derives from a man in his forties with alopecia areata. Some clones in this sample may be carry-over from other donors' samples. This CDR3 is CASSLTRNTGELFF. The CDR3 DNA sequence: TGTGCCAGCAGCTTAACCAGGAACACCGGGGAGCTGTTTTTT.